This TCR beta chain came from a study of OX40 agonist ivuxolimab in advanced cancers. Study background: Mean age about 60 years, range about 20 to 85; just over 80% male. Allowance was made for prior anti-PD-1, anti-PD-L1 or anti-CTLA-4 therapy, and about 40% had some.

A remark on this clone: Its antigen is currently unknown.

Only in-frame clones appear in the TCRdb table, and some are missing; sequencing was by immunoSEQ multiplex PCR. The sample yields some 60,000 clones, around 86% seen once. Study results and caveats: Circulating CD4+ and CD8+ T cells showed clonal expansion by week 6 at 0.1 to 3.0 mg/kg.

The CDR3 is 17 amino acids. Germline V CDR1 and CDR2: SGDLS, YYNGEE. The ends lost 6 bases at V and 1 base at J; junction bases unmatched: 12. Blood got drawn at baseline, again on cycle 4 day 1, and then on cycle 7 day 1. The chain carries TRBV9 and TRBJ1-3, with 8 bases fitting TRBD1. The TCR originated in an adult with an advanced solid tumor such as melanoma, head and neck, liver or kidney cancer. The sample consisted of CD4+ or CD8+ T cells sorted from blood, taken in a trial of the OX40 agonist ivuxolimab. The CDR3 sequence is CASTFGTGGRSGNTIYF. The CDR3 region has the DNA TGTGCCAGCACGTTTGGGACAGGAGGACGTTCTGGAAACACCATATATTTT.